This entry describes one TCR beta chain. TCRdb ran MiXCR on the 5' RACE reads and lists one entry per CDR3 protein. The data contain around 530,000 distinct CDR3 sequences, approximately 14% of them seen just once; the ten biggest clones take up 0.44%. This sample was included in a study of identical twins. The V segment lost 6 bases and the J segment 5 bases; nucleotides outside the gene matches: 6. The germline V gene encodes CDR1 SQVTM and CDR2 ANQGSEA. The CDR3 length is 14 residues. This sample also belongs to another study, concerning yellow fever vaccine responses in identical twins.

What was sequenced was CD4+ T cells sorted from blood. The rearrangement uses TRBV29-1 and TRBJ2-1; 11 bases match TRBD2. This clonotype was sampled from a young woman in good health. The CDR3 is CSVGGLAANNEQFF. The DNA of the CDR3 is TGCAGCGTGGGGGGACTAGCGGCCAACAATGAGCAGTTCTTC.